These 15 T cell receptor beta chains came from one sample sequenced in a study of cytomegalovirus exposure and HLA in healthy donors. Both 60 Vbeta primers and 13 Jbeta primers went into the PCR. This table comes from immunoSEQ multiplex PCR, and its TCRdb copy is limited to in-frame clones, with some not included. In the table there are roughly 250,000 clones, roughly 70% of which are singletons. What was sequenced was PBMCs. These receptors came from a female donor in good health and CMV-seronegative.

This clone was picked up a small number of times. The chain recombines TRBV19 with TRBJ1-3, with D tentatively TRBD1 (5 bases). Trimming cost V 6 bases and J 4 bases, with 10 bases left between them. Germline CDR1 LNHDA, CDR2 SQIVND (reference sequence). The CDR3 has 13 residues. The CDR3 nucleotides read TGTGCCAGTAGGGGGCTCGGAGGAAACACCATATATTTT. Residues: CASRGLGGNTIYF.

This clone was seen a few times. V is TRBV1 and J is TRBJ2-5; the table calls TRBD2, which could not be checked here. TRBV1 is assigned pseudogene status. The CDR3 is 18 residues long. The CDR3 nucleotides are TGCACCAGCAGCCAAGAGGAGCTAGCGGGTCGGCCCCAAGAGACCCAGTACTTC. Translation gives CTSSQEELAGRPQETQYF.

This clone was seen just once. The rearrangement joins TRBV7-9 to TRBJ2-7; 9 positions agree with TRBD1. The CDR3 sequence is 16 residues long. J lost 4 bases, V lost 1 base, and 8 bases had no gene match. Germline V gene sequence: CDR1 SEHNR, CDR2 FQNEAQ (reference sequence). The CDR3: CASSLDPGTGRYEQYF. The CDR3 DNA follows: TGTGCCAGCAGCTTAGACCCCGGGACAGGGAGATACGAGCAGTACTTC.

The chain combines TRBV5-8 with TRBJ2-2; 10 bases are a match to TRBD1. The CDR3 has 16 residues. Germline V lookup: CDR1 SGHTS, CDR2 YDEGEE. V trimming: 6 bases; J trimming: 5 bases; junction bases outside the gene matches: 10. The CDR3 DNA reads TGTGCCAGCAACGTGGGACAGGGGATTGGAACCGGGGAGCTGTTTTTT. Protein sequence: CASNVGQGIGTGELFF.

This clone has just one count. The rearrangement uses TRBV28 and TRBJ1-2; 8 positions match TRBD1. CDR3 length: 14 residues. Germline loops: CDR1 MDHEN, CDR2 SYDVKM. Losses at the gene ends were 5 bases for V and 2 bases for J; bases not matched to a gene: 4. This chain's CDR3 is CASSPWTGNYGYTF. Here the CDR3 DNA reads TGTGCCAGCAGTCCTTGGACAGGGAACTATGGCTACACCTTC.

Here the CDR3 reads CASSLGQSTYSYNEQFF. CDR3 nucleotide sequence: TGTGCCAGCAGCCTCGGACAGTCCACTTACTCCTACAATGAGCAGTTCTTC. The chain joins TRBV11-2 to TRBJ2-1; D is possibly TRBD1 (6 bases). Trimming took 5 bases from V and 0 from J, leaving 17 bases between them. This CDR3 is built from 17 residues. Germline V gives CDR1 SGHAT, CDR2 FQNNGV.

The J gene is TRBJ2-1, the V gene TRBV6-1; D is ambiguous. The CDR3 runs to 15 residues. Trimming shortened V by 5 bases and J by 7 bases, and 18 bases separated the two germline ends. From germline, CDR1 is MNHNS and CDR2 SASEGT. The CDR3 protein is CASSSPQSLENEQFF. CDR3 in DNA: TGTGCCAGCAGTTCTCCCCAATCCCTTGAGAATGAGCAGTTCTTC.

A word on this clone: Other DNA variants within this sample encode the same CDR3. The J gene is TRBJ1-3, the V gene TRBV4-1, with TRBD1 identical over 7 bases. This CDR3 is built from 15 residues. CDR1 and CDR2 from the germline V gene are MGHRA and YSYEKL. V lost 0 bases and J lost 2; bases outside the gene matches: 1. CDR3 region: CASSQDRGTGNTIYF. CDR3 DNA: TGCGCCAGCAGCCAAGACAGGGGGACTGGAAACACCATATATTTT.

This clone was detected a few times. The V call is TRBV28, the J call TRBJ2-7; no definite D call. Trimming took off 2 bases at V and 7 bases at J, with 9 bases between the two ends. This CDR3 is built from 12 residues. CDR1 MDHEN and CDR2 SYDVKM come from the germline V gene. CDR3 DNA sequence: TGTGCCAGCAGTTTACCCTCGGGTGAGCAGTACTTC. This codes for CASSLPSGEQYF.

This clone was observed a handful of times. The chain carries TRBV11-3 and TRBJ2-1; 7 bases are a match to TRBD2. J gave up 8 bases and V 0 bases, and 1 base lay outside the gene matches. Germline CDR1 SGHNT, CDR2 YENEEA. The CDR3 is 13 amino acids. The CDR3 protein is CASSLESGDEQFF. The CDR3, as DNA: TGTGCCAGCAGCTTAGAAAGCGGGGATGAGCAGTTCTTC.

DNA for the CDR3: TGTGCCAGCAGTTATATTGGCTGGGGGGTAAGCTCCTACGAGCAGTACTTC. Protein product: CASSYIGWGVSSYEQYF. The V call is TRBV28, the J call TRBJ2-5; tentatively, D is TRBD2 (6 bases). The DNA matches TRBJ2-7 better at its end, which makes the J call doubtful. This CDR3 is 17 amino acids long. CDR1 MDHEN and CDR2 SYDVKM come from the germline V gene.

With respect to this clone: One end of the junction fails to match germline, which may point to a read error. This chain connects TRBV7-7 to TRBJ2-5; 10 nucleotides agree with TRBD2. The V gene's germline CDR1 is SSHAT and CDR2 FNYEAQ (reference sequence). The CDR3 is 17 residues long. CDR3 loop: CASSLNLLAGGQETQYF. DNA of the CDR3: TGTGCTAGCAGCTTAAATCTGTTAGCGGGGGGCCAAGAGACCCAGTACTTC. Looking up the rest from reference TRBV7-7 and TRBJ2-5 gives the full variable domain: GAGVSQSPRYKVTKRGQDVTLRCDPISSHATLYWYQQALGQGPEFLTYFNYEAQPDKSGLPSDRFSAERPEGSISTLTIQRTEQRDSAMYRCASSLNLLAGGQETQYFGPGTRLLVL.

The V and J genes are TRBV7-2 and TRBJ1-2; no firm D call. Germline V gives CDR1 SGHTA, CDR2 FQGNSA. V shed 1 base and J shed 0 bases, with 12 bases lying between them. The CDR3 has 16 residues. The CDR3 sequence: CASSLEGRRANYGYTF. In DNA, the CDR3 is TGTGCCAGCAGCTTAGAGGGAAGGAGGGCTAACTATGGCTACACCTTC.

The genes are TRBV6-1 and TRBJ1-3, with D perhaps matching TRBD1 (5 bases). The CDR3 extends over 16 amino acids. CDR1 is MNHNS and CDR2 is SASEGT in the germline V gene. The V gene lost 2 bases and the J gene lost 2 bases, with 13 bases spanning the gap. The CDR3 is CASSEPGRGAGNTIYF. In DNA, the CDR3 is TGTGCCAGCAGTGAACCCGGGCGGGGCGCTGGAAACACCATATATTTT.

This clone has a single count. J is TRBJ2-7 and V is TRBV6-1, with TRBD2 matching 8 bases. V lost 6 bases and J lost 5; bases outside the gene matches: 18. Germline V gene data show CDR1 as MNHNS and CDR2 as SASEGT. The CDR3 loop spans 17 amino acids. CDR3 loop: CASSEIFTGTRQDEQYF. CDR3 nucleotides: TGTGCCAGCAGCGAAATATTTACCGGGACTAGACAGGACGAGCAGTACTTC.